This T cell receptor (beta chain) is drawn from a study of PD-1 blockade in classical Hodgkin lymphoma. Study results and caveats: It was reported that newly diagnosed patients had less baseline TCR diversity than healthy donors. Nothing has yet pinned down what causes the repertoire differences, possibly disease activity or prior therapy.

Profiling relied on immunoSEQ multiplex PCR, and the TCRdb table lists in-frame clones only, not all of them. Altogether approximately 27,000 clones are present, more than 70% being singletons, with the ten largest covering roughly 0.35%. In its sample, this clone was seen a few times. No antigen is known for it. Time point: newly diagnosed, previously untreated cHL patient sample. From thawed PBMCs, CD4+ T cells were purified using magnetic negative selection. The study compared against PBMCs from newly diagnosed, untreated classical Hodgkin lymphoma. Sequenced material: CD4+ T cells from blood. The sequence was obtained from a human donor with classical Hodgkin lymphoma.

DNA of the CDR3: TGTGCCAGCAGTGGGATACAGGGAGTCCAAGAGACCCAGTACTTC. Protein sequence: CASSGIQGVQETQYF. The chain is built from TRBV25-1 and TRBJ2-5; a possible D gene is TRBD1 (6 bases). The CDR3 has 15 residues. In germline, CDR1 is MGHDK, CDR2 SYGVNS. V gave up 4 bases and J gave up 1 base, with 13 bases separating them. Supplemented by reference TRBV25-1 and TRBJ2-5, the full variable domain reads EADIYQTPRYLVIGTGKKITLECSQTMGHDKMYWYQQDPGMELHLIHYSYGVNSTEKGDLSSESTVSRIRTEHFPLTLESARPSHTSQYLCASSGIQGVQETQYFGPGTRLLVL.